The clone carrying this TCR beta chain was recorded a few times. The antigen is unknown. CDR3 and TCR beta VDJ profiling relied on genomic DNA as the template. TCRdb independently ran MiXCR on the reads; one entry per CDR3 protein. The data show about 190,000 distinct CDR3 sequences, with around 50% seen just once and 16% held by the top ten. This entry is derived from a study of CD8+CD57+ T cells in acquired aplastic anemia. Turning to the study itself: DNA per sorted CD4+ or CD8+ sample ranged about 0.19 to 30 ug, averaging roughly 3.5 ug. Average CD4+ read depth in healthy donors was about 10.8 million reads.

The study's findings and limits: Patients shared approximately 30 CD8+ CDR3 sequences with controls. Levels of CD8+ Simpson's diversity were not significantly distinct in patients versus controls.

The CDR3 runs to 14 residues. V shed 3 bases and J shed 1 base, with 9 bases lying between them. The germline gives CDR1 KGHSH, CDR2 LQKENI. The TCR was taken from a human donor in good health, serving as a control. The chain couples TRBV18 to TRBJ2-5, with D tentatively TRBD1 (6 bases). Source material: sorted CD4+, CD8+, or CD8+CD57+ T cells (not recorded which) from PBMCs. The DNA of the CDR3 is TGTGCCAGCTCACCGACAGGAGTCCAAGAGACCCAGTACTTC. It is translated as CASSPTGVQETQYF.